This section outlines one T cell receptor (beta chain) sequence together with its context. Its antigen is currently unknown. The sample comes from a study of cytomegalovirus exposure and HLA in healthy donors. Study-level background: Tens of millions of unique TCRs from HLA-typed donors made up an early data release.

The study's findings and limits: A few CMV-associated chains were confirmed in vitro to be specific for CMV antigens. For most TCR beta V segments, an earlier analysis put the productive rate at about 87% or about 30% of the time.

The PCR used 60 Vbeta and 13 Jbeta primers. Clones were sequenced by immunoSEQ multiplex PCR, and TCRdb holds only the in-frame ones, with some missing. The sample carries about 200,000 clones, roughly 85% recorded once. The CDR3 is 18 amino acids. V gave up 0 bases and J gave up 6 bases, with 24 bases separating them. Germline CDR1 reads MNHNS; CDR2 reads SASEGT. Sequencing was carried out using PBMCs. This sequence was found in a woman in her 30s in good health and CMV-seropositive. The chain is built from TRBV6-1 and TRBJ2-7; the D gene is possibly TRBD2 (7 bases). In nucleotides, the CDR3 is TGTGCCAGCAGTGAAGCGGGGGGGACACCAGCCAGAGTCAGCGAGCAGTACTTC. Its protein product is CASSEAGGTPARVSEQYF.